This is a list of T cell receptor beta chains from one sample in a study of spatial heterogeneity in lung cancer. A single record per CDR3 protein comes from TCRdb applying MiXCR to the 5' RACE reads. In the table there are 36,000 or so distinct CDR3 sequences, roughly 5% of which are singletons. Sequences were derived from PBMCs, sampled at surgery. The receptors here all came from a female donor with early-stage non-small cell lung cancer. CDR3s include the opening cysteine and the closing phenylalanine or tryptophan. A D gene is named only where the DNA matches it firmly. Clone size, where shown, is once, few, many, or a class for clones that have expanded.

d_gene: .; abundance: many; v_gene: TRBV18; j_gene: TRBJ2-7; CDR3aa: CASSEVGYEQYF; CDR3nt: TGTGCCAGCTCAGAGGTGGGGTACGAGCAGTACTTC
d_gene: .; abundance: many; v_gene: TRBV25-1; j_gene: TRBJ2-3; CDR3aa: CASSELIGSSTDTQYF; CDR3nt: TGTGCCAGCAGTGAATTAATTGGATCTAGCACAGATACGCAGTATTTT
d_gene: .; abundance: many; v_gene: TRBV11-2; j_gene: TRBJ1-4; CDR3aa: CASSLGVGTNEKLFF; CDR3nt: TGTGCCAGCAGCTTAGGGGTAGGAACTAATGAAAAACTGTTTTTT
d_gene: .; abundance: many; v_gene: TRBV7-2; j_gene: TRBJ2-1; CDR3aa: CASNSALSLNEQFF; CDR3nt: TGTGCCAGCAATAGCGCCCTAAGTTTGAATGAGCAGTTCTTC
d_gene: .; abundance: many; v_gene: TRBV18; j_gene: TRBJ1-1; CDR3aa: CASSPFQLIGDTEAFF; CDR3nt: TGTGCCAGCTCACCATTCCAGCTTATCGGGGACACTGAAGCTTTCTTT
d_gene: .; abundance: few; v_gene: TRBV20-1; j_gene: TRBJ1-4; CDR3aa: CSADSVAHGEKLFF; CDR3nt: TGCAGTGCCGACTCAGTGGCGCACGGGGAAAAACTGTTTTTT
d_gene: .; abundance: many; v_gene: TRBV6-1; j_gene: TRBJ1-3; CDR3aa: CASSDTRGNTIYF; CDR3nt: TGTGCCAGCAGTGACACCCGCGGAAACACCATATATTTT
d_gene: TRBD2; abundance: many; v_gene: TRBV6-8; j_gene: TRBJ2-1; CDR3aa: CASSYPGVAGNNEQFF; CDR3nt: TGTGCCAGCAGTTACCCGGGGGTAGCGGGAAACAATGAGCAGTTCTTC
d_gene: TRBD2; abundance: many; v_gene: TRBV29-1; j_gene: TRBJ2-5; CDR3aa: CSVTPGLAKETQYF; CDR3nt: TGCAGCGTAACTCCGGGACTAGCGAAGGAGACCCAGTACTTC
d_gene: .; abundance: many; v_gene: TRBV6-1; j_gene: TRBJ2-3; CDR3aa: CASSEGSWVTDTQYF; CDR3nt: TGTGCCAGCAGTGAGGGTAGCTGGGTCACAGATACGCAGTATTTT
d_gene: .; abundance: many; v_gene: TRBV4-1; j_gene: TRBJ1-3; CDR3aa: CASSQRPPSGNTIYF; CDR3nt: TGCGCCAGCAGCCAAAGACCGCCATCTGGAAACACCATATATTTT
d_gene: TRBD1; abundance: many; v_gene: TRBV5-5; j_gene: TRBJ2-2; CDR3aa: CASRPQGTGELFF; CDR3nt: TGTGCCAGCAGACCACAGGGGACCGGGGAGCTGTTTTTT
d_gene: .; abundance: many; v_gene: TRBV30; j_gene: TRBJ1-3; CDR3aa: CAWSVGQYSGNTIYF; CDR3nt: TGTGCCTGGAGTGTCGGGCAGTATTCTGGAAACACCATATATTTT
d_gene: .; abundance: many; v_gene: TRBV5-5; j_gene: TRBJ2-1; CDR3aa: CASTIDPAGAYNEQFF; CDR3nt: TGTGCCAGCACCATTGACCCCGCGGGGGCTTACAATGAGCAGTTCTTC
d_gene: TRBD1; abundance: many; v_gene: TRBV14; j_gene: TRBJ1-4; CDR3aa: CASSRQGLEEKLFF; CDR3nt: TGTGCCAGCAGCCGACAGGGGCTAGAAGAAAAACTGTTTTTT
d_gene: .; abundance: many; v_gene: TRBV19; j_gene: TRBJ2-5; CDR3aa: CASSIDPTTLETQYF; CDR3nt: TGTGCCAGTAGTATAGACCCGACTACCCTGGAGACCCAGTACTTC
d_gene: .; abundance: many; v_gene: TRBV7-9; j_gene: TRBJ1-1; CDR3aa: CASSRGRDGTEAFF; CDR3nt: TGTGCCAGCAGCCGGGGGCGCGATGGGACTGAAGCTTTCTTT
d_gene: .; abundance: many; v_gene: TRBV29-1; j_gene: TRBJ2-3; CDR3aa: CSVDTSNTDTQYF; CDR3nt: TGCAGCGTTGATACGAGTAACACAGATACGCAGTATTTT
d_gene: .; abundance: many; v_gene: TRBV23-1; j_gene: TRBJ1-4; CDR3aa: CAHEKLFF; CDR3nt: TGCGCCCACGAAAAACTGTTTTTT
d_gene: .; abundance: many; v_gene: TRBV25-1; j_gene: TRBJ2-1; CDR3aa: CASSEYPSYNEQFF; CDR3nt: TGTGCCAGCAGTGAATATCCATCCTACAATGAGCAGTTCTTC
d_gene: .; abundance: many; v_gene: TRBV13; j_gene: TRBJ2-7; CDR3aa: CASSFPLVEQYF; CDR3nt: TGTGCCAGCAGCTTCCCTTTGGTCGAGCAGTACTTC
d_gene: .; abundance: many; v_gene: TRBV2; j_gene: TRBJ1-6; CDR3aa: CASSVQGADSPLHF; CDR3nt: TGTGCCAGCAGTGTCCAGGGTGCGGATTCACCCCTCCACTTT
d_gene: TRBD2; abundance: many; v_gene: TRBV20-1; j_gene: TRBJ2-1; CDR3aa: CSARDWASGSYEQFF; CDR3nt: TGCAGTGCTAGAGATTGGGCTAGCGGGAGTTATGAGCAGTTCTTC
d_gene: .; abundance: many; v_gene: TRBV6-2/TRBV6-3; j_gene: TRBJ1-2; CDR3aa: CASSRGRTILPRYTF; CDR3nt: TGTGCCAGCAGTAGGGGACGGACGATACTTCCCCGCTACACCTTC
d_gene: TRBD2; abundance: many; v_gene: TRBV15; j_gene: TRBJ2-3; CDR3aa: CATSRNLAGSDTQYF; CDR3nt: TGTGCCACCAGCAGAAATCTAGCGGGTTCAGATACGCAGTATTTT
d_gene: .; abundance: many; v_gene: TRBV5-1; j_gene: TRBJ1-5; CDR3aa: CASSPGTPSNQPQHF; CDR3nt: TGCGCCAGCAGCCCCGGGACACCTAGCAATCAGCCCCAGCATTTT
d_gene: TRBD1; abundance: many; v_gene: TRBV29-1; j_gene: TRBJ2-1; CDR3aa: CSVEGGQGYYNEQFF; CDR3nt: TGCAGCGTTGAGGGGGGACAGGGTTACTACAATGAGCAGTTCTTC
d_gene: TRBD1; abundance: many; v_gene: TRBV30; j_gene: TRBJ1-1; CDR3aa: CAWTRGGVTEAFF; CDR3nt: TGTGCCTGGACCAGGGGGGGTGTGACTGAAGCTTTCTTT
d_gene: .; abundance: few; v_gene: TRBV5-1; j_gene: TRBJ2-4; CDR3aa: CASSLAGTVRIQYF; CDR3nt: TGCGCCAGCAGCTTGGCGGGCACTGTACGGATTCAGTACTTC
d_gene: TRBD1; abundance: medium-sized; v_gene: TRBV20-1; j_gene: TRBJ2-2; CDR3aa: CSARDIPGTANTGELFF; CDR3nt: TGCAGTGCTAGAGACATCCCCGGGACAGCGAACACCGGGGAGCTGTTTTTT
d_gene: .; abundance: many; v_gene: TRBV6-2/TRBV6-3; j_gene: TRBJ2-7; CDR3aa: CASGALTNYEQYF; CDR3nt: TGTGCCAGCGGGGCACTTACCAACTACGAGCAGTACTTC
d_gene: .; abundance: many; v_gene: TRBV28; j_gene: TRBJ2-1; CDR3aa: CASTSATEGAMGRFF; CDR3nt: TGTGCCAGCACCTCCGCAACGGAAGGGGCCATGGGGCGGTTCTTC
d_gene: .; abundance: medium-sized; v_gene: TRBV29-1; j_gene: TRBJ2-3; CDR3aa: CSGSTWSDTQYF; CDR3nt: TGCAGCGGTTCGACTTGGTCAGATACGCAGTATTTT
d_gene: .; abundance: .; v_gene: TRBV5-1; j_gene: TRBJ1-4; CDR3aa: CASSFTGSGEKLFF; CDR3nt: TGCGCCAGCAGCTTTACAGGGTCTGGTGAAAAACTGTTTTTT
d_gene: .; abundance: .; v_gene: TRBV7-9; j_gene: TRBJ2-5; CDR3aa: CASTPQEETQYF; CDR3nt: TGTGCCAGCACCCCCCAAGAGGAGACCCAGTACTTC
d_gene: .; abundance: many; v_gene: TRBV6-1; j_gene: TRBJ1-1; CDR3aa: CASSELGTTEAFF; CDR3nt: TGTGCCAGCAGTGAGCTGGGGACGACTGAAGCTTTCTTT
d_gene: .; abundance: .; v_gene: TRBV7-6; j_gene: TRBJ2-6; CDR3aa: CASSLSRAPGANVLTF; CDR3nt: TGTGCCAGCAGCTTATCTAGGGCCCCTGGGGCCAACGTCCTGACTTTC
d_gene: TRBD1; abundance: many; v_gene: TRBV20-1; j_gene: TRBJ2-1; CDR3aa: CSARGTGGGYNEQFF; CDR3nt: TGCAGTGCTAGAGGGACAGGGGGAGGCTACAATGAGCAGTTCTTC
d_gene: .; abundance: many; v_gene: TRBV6-6; j_gene: TRBJ2-7; CDR3aa: CASSYSGSGEQYF; CDR3nt: TGTGCCAGCAGTTATAGTGGGTCCGGCGAGCAGTACTTC
d_gene: .; abundance: few; v_gene: TRBV20-1; j_gene: TRBJ1-4; CDR3aa: CSAPSRDEKLFF; CDR3nt: TGCAGTGCCCCGTCGAGGGATGAAAAACTGTTTTTT
d_gene: .; abundance: medium-sized; v_gene: TRBV7-3; j_gene: TRBJ2-2; CDR3aa: CASSPGRPTGELFF; CDR3nt: TGTGCCAGCAGCCCAGGGCGTCCTACCGGGGAGCTGTTTTTT